These T cell receptor beta chains were read from a single sample in a study of T-cell reconstitution after alpha-beta-depleted transplantation in children. MiXCR was run by TCRdb on the PCR reads, yielding one entry per CDR3 protein. Of 450,000 to 600,000 distinct CDR3 sequences detected, 15% to 20% appear once; the ten largest clones hold 3.3%. The material sequenced was PBMCs from the stem cell graft donor, taken from the stem cell graft. These receptors all come from a human donor who donated a stem cell graft to a child with acute lymphoblastic leukemia. Each CDR3 is given without its conserved first and last residue. Rows give clone size only sometimes, using once, few, many, or a class for an expanded clone.

15	NA	TRBV5-1	TRBJ2-7	ASSLLAAPGPNYEQY
12	NA	TRBV7-9	TRBJ2-1	ASSGTGVTNEQF
11	NA	TRBV7-8	TRBJ1-1	ASSPLPDTEAF
13	NA	TRBV12-3/TRBV12-4	TRBJ1-2	ASSLLGTGGDGYT
10	NA	TRBV7-9	TRBJ1-1	ASSLPGVRAF
14	NA	TRBV7-9	TRBJ1-5	ASSSSGHLPDQPQH
11	NA	TRBV29-1	TRBJ2-2	SVEDGAGRELF
12	NA	TRBV4-2	TRBJ2-1	ASSQDVRHRVPF
11	NA	TRBV7-6	TRBJ1-4	ASSSGQLEKLF
11	few	TRBV12-3/TRBV12-4	TRBJ2-7	ASSLAAFYEQY
12	NA	TRBV3-1	TRBJ1-5	ASSQAHGNQPQH
14	few	TRBV7-9	TRBJ2-3	ASSSTSGRDTDTQY
13	NA	TRBV9	TRBJ1-4	ASSVMDREGEKLF
11	NA	TRBV20-1	TRBJ2-7	SARRRDSYEQY
13	NA	TRBV18	TRBJ1-2	ASSRRGQDNYGYT
13	NA	TRBV4-1	TRBJ2-1	ASSQDPSGRYEQF
11	few	TRBV12-3/TRBV12-4	TRBJ2-5	ASMTGFQETQY
16	NA	TRBV5-6	TRBJ2-1	ASSPTGDGRSSYNEQF
12	NA	TRBV27	TRBJ2-7	ASKVTQGAYEQY
12	few	TRBV29-1	TRBJ2-3	SLKQASSTDTQY
12	NA	TRBV5-4	TRBJ1-1	ASSLDYRGREAF
13	few	TRBV6-1	TRBJ2-7	ASTTFERRSWEQY
13	NA	TRBV12-3/TRBV12-4	TRBJ1-5	ASTRGGTSNQPQH
12	NA	TRBV6-1	TRBJ1-4	ASRLGRINEKLF
13	NA	TRBV5-1	TRBJ2-1	ASSFRLRSYNEQF
15	NA	TRBV12-3/TRBV12-4	TRBJ2-6	ASSLFPRASGANVLT
11	few	TRBV5-5	TRBJ2-7	ASSWTVSWEQY
13	few	TRBV4-2	TRBJ2-2	ASSPGWSDTGELF
14	few	TRBV4-1	TRBJ2-1	ASSQEDERLYNEQF
14	NA	TRBV7-6	TRBJ2-5	ASSPRTGVGGKTQY
13	NA	TRBV20-1	TRBJ1-4	CARGTRRGVEKLF
9	once	TRBV6-5	TRBJ2-7	ATSHHYEQY
14	few	TRBV7-9	TRBJ1-1	ASSLRAGTGRTEAF
10	NA	TRBV11-2	TRBJ2-1	ASSVWVYEQF
13	few	TRBV27	TRBJ1-5	ASSWENGSNQPQH
10	few	TRBV27	TRBJ1-5	ASGAGRQPQH
18	NA	TRBV2	TRBJ1-4	ASSEHPIQPYFGSNEKLF
10	NA	TRBV18	TRBJ1-1	ASSPMGVEAF
11	few	TRBV11-3	TRBJ2-1	ASSLQQASGQF
11	few	TRBV7-9	TRBJ1-2	ASSPRWWGGYT
10	few	TRBV7-2	TRBJ1-2	ASSLGYNGYT
9	NA	TRBV6-1	TRBJ1-2	ASSEVRVGT